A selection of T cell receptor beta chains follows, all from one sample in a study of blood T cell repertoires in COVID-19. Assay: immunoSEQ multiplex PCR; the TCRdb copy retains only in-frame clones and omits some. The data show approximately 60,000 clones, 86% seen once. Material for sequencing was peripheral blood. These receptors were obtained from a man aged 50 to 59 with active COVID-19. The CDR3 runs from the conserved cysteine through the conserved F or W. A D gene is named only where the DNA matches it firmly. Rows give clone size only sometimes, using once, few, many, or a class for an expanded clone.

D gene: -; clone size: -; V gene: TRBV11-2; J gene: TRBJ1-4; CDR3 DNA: TGTGCCAGCAGCACGGAGGCCTTCGGGGAAAAACTGTTTTTT; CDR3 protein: CASSTEAFGEKLFF
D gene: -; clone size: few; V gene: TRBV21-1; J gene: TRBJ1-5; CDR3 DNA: TGTGCCAGCAGCAAAGGAAACAGTAGGAGCAATCAGCCCCAGCATTTT; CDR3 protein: CASSKGNSRSNQPQHF
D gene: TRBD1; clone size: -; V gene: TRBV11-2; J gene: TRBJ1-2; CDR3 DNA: TGTGCCAGCAGCTTAGACGACAGGGGAGTCTATGGCTACACCTTC; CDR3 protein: CASSLDDRGVYGYTF
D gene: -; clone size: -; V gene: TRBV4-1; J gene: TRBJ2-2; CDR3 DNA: TGCGCCAGCAGCCAAGACACAGGTTCGAACACCGGGGAGCTGTTTTTT; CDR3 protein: CASSQDTGSNTGELFF
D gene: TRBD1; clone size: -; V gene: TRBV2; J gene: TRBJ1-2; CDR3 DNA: TGTGCCAGCAGGGGGGACAGGGATAACTATGGCTACACCTTC; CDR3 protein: CASRGDRDNYGYTF
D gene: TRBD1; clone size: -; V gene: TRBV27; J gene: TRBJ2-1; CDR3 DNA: TGTGCCAGCAGTTCCCCCGGGACAGGGGGCACTGAGCAGTTCTTC; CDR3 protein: CASSSPGTGGTEQFF
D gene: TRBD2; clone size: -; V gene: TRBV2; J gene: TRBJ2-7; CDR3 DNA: TGTGCCAGCGCAACACGGGAGGTCAGCTACGAGCAGTACTTC; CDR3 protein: CASATREVSYEQYF
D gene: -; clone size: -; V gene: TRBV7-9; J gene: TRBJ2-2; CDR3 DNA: TGTGCCAGCAGCTGGGGGGAGAACACCGGGGAGCTGTTTTTT; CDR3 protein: CASSWGENTGELFF
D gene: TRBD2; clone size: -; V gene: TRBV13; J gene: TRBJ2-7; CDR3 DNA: TGTGCCAGCAGCCCCGGACTAGCGGCCTCCTACGAGCAGTACTTC; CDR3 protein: CASSPGLAASYEQYF
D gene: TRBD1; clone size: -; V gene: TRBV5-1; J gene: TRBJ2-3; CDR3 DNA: TGCGCCAGCAGCAACCACCCGGGACAGGGGGCAGATACGCAGTATTTT; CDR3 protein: CASSNHPGQGADTQYF
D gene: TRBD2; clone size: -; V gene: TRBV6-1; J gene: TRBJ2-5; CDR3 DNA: TGTGCCAGCAGTGGACTAGCGGGAGTGAGAGAGACCCAGTACTTC; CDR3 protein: CASSGLAGVRETQYF
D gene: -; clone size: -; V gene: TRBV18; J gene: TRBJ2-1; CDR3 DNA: TGTGCCAGCTCACCACCGGTACAGCCAGACAATGAGCAGTTCTTC; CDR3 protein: CASSPPVQPDNEQFF
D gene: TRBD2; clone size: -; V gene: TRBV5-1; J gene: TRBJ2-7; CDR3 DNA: TGCGCCAGCAGCCCCAGCGGGGGCGGTTACGAGCAGTACTTC; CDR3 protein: CASSPSGGGYEQYF
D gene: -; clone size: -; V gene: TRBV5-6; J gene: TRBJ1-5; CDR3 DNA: TGTGCCAGCAGCTCGCCATTAGATCAGCCCCAGCATTTT; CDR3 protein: CASSSPLDQPQHF
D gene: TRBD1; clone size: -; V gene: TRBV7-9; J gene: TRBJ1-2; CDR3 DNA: TGTGCCAGCAGCTCGACAGGGGAGGGTCTGCGATCTGGCTACACCTTC; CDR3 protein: CASSSTGEGLRSGYTF
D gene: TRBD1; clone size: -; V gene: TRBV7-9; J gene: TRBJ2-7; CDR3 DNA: TGTGCCAGCAGCTTGAGACAGGGGAGTCCCTACGAGCAGTACTTC; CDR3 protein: CASSLRQGSPYEQYF